The rows below give T cell receptor beta chains drawn from one sample of a study of control samples from healthy donors and cancer patients. Profiling relied on immunoSEQ multiplex PCR, and the TCRdb table lists in-frame clones only, not all of them. The profile covers 110,000 to 150,000 clones, with less than 95% appearing a single time and less than 8.5% taken by the ten largest. The sample consisted of blood. The origin of the receptors is a young man in good health. CDR3s include the opening cysteine and the closing phenylalanine or tryptophan. A D gene is named only where the DNA matches it firmly. Size is omitted from some rows. Given values are once, few, many or a class for expanded clones.

CDR3nt	CDR3aa	d_gene	v_gene	j_gene	abundance
TGTGCCTGGAGTCCGGGGCTGGGCAATCAGCCCCAGCATTTT	CAWSPGLGNQPQHF	.	TRBV30	TRBJ1-5	.
TGCAGCGTTTCCGGGCCGAACTATGGCTACACCTTC	CSVSGPNYGYTF	.	TRBV29-1	TRBJ1-2	.
TGTGCCAGCAGCTTAGTCCACGGTGAGCAGTTCTTC	CASSLVHGEQFF	.	TRBV7-9	TRBJ2-1	.
TGTGCCAGCAGCTTAGCAGGTATGAACACTGAAGCTTTCTTT	CASSLAGMNTEAFF	.	TRBV7-9	TRBJ1-1	.
TGTGCCAGTACCGCTGCATCGACCGGGGAGCTGTTTTTT	CASTAASTGELFF	.	TRBV19	TRBJ2-2	.
TGTGCCAGCAGTTCGCAGACGGGGGCGAGTGAAAAACTGTTTTTT	CASSSQTGASEKLFF	.	TRBV6-5	TRBJ1-4	.
TGTGCCAGCAGGCCCCCCGGGGCAGGCAATCAGCCCCAGCATTTT	CASRPPGAGNQPQHF	.	TRBV27	TRBJ1-5	.
TGTGCCAGCAGCCCGAGTATTGACAGGGTGAACGAGCAGTACTTC	CASSPSIDRVNEQYF	TRBD1	TRBV11-2	TRBJ2-7	.
TGTGCCAGCAGCCCATGGACAGGGAAAGGCACAGATACGCAGTATTTT	CASSPWTGKGTDTQYF	TRBD1	TRBV3-1/TRBV3-2	TRBJ2-3	.
TGTGCCAGCAGTCGGTCCGGGACCGGAAATCAGCCCCAGCATTTT	CASSRSGTGNQPQHF	.	TRBV6-5	TRBJ1-5	.
TGTGCCAGCAGTTTGCGGGACAGGGTAGCTGGGGCCAACGTCCTGACTTTC	CASSLRDRVAGANVLTF	TRBD1	TRBV28	TRBJ2-6	.
TGTGCCAGCAGCTTAGTGGGGACGAGCACAGATACGCAGTATTTT	CASSLVGTSTDTQYF	.	TRBV7-3	TRBJ2-3	.
TGTGCCAGCAGCTTGCAGGTTTATAATTCACCCCTCCACTTT	CASSLQVYNSPLHF	.	TRBV5-7	TRBJ1-6	.
TGTGCCAGCAGTTACTCGAGACAATTCGGAAACACCATATATTTT	CASSYSRQFGNTIYF	.	TRBV6-5	TRBJ1-3	.
TGTGCCAGCAGCTTGAGTCCGGGGGAAGCCGATACGCAGTATTTT	CASSLSPGEADTQYF	.	TRBV5-8	TRBJ2-3	.
TGCGCCAGCAGCTTGAATGGGGGCGCGGAAAATTCACCCCTCCACTTT	CASSLNGGAENSPLHF	.	TRBV5-1	TRBJ1-6	.
TGTGCCAGTACCGAACCTCGGGGCCTCTCTGGAAACACCATATATTTT	CASTEPRGLSGNTIYF	.	TRBV19	TRBJ1-3	.
TGTGCCAGCAGCTTAGGATCCTCGGACACCATATATTTT	CASSLGSSDTIYF	.	TRBV7-9	TRBJ1-3	.
TGTGCCTCGATGGGGCGACAGGGGGCTGGGAAGTGGTACTTC	CASMGRQGAGKWYF	TRBD1	TRBV30	TRBJ2-7	once
TGTGCCAGCAGCTTAGGTCTGGATACGCAGTATTTT	CASSLGLDTQYF	.	TRBV11-2	TRBJ2-3	.
TGTGCCAGCAGCCCTTCCGTGGGCACTGAAGCTTTCTTT	CASSPSVGTEAFF	.	TRBV3-1/TRBV3-2	TRBJ1-1	.
TGCAGCGTCCGGGACACGATCTACGAGCAGTACTTC	CSVRDTIYEQYF	.	TRBV29-1	TRBJ2-7	few
TGTGCCAGTAGTATTCCTGGGGGGGTGAACACTGAAGCTTTCTTT	CASSIPGGVNTEAFF	.	TRBV19	TRBJ1-1	once
TGCGCCAGCAGCTTGGAACAGGGGCGGTATGGCTACACCTTC	CASSLEQGRYGYTF	TRBD1	TRBV5-1	TRBJ1-2	.
TGTGCCAGCAGATGGGACAGCAATCAGCCCCAGCATTTT	CASRWDSNQPQHF	.	TRBV6-5	TRBJ1-5	.
TGTGCCAGCAGTGAAGGTATGACAGCTGGCGGCTACACCTTC	CASSEGMTAGGYTF	.	TRBV6-1	TRBJ1-2	.
TGTGCCAGCAGCGGCCGGGCTAATGAAAAACTGTTTTTT	CASSGRANEKLFF	.	TRBV13	TRBJ1-4	.
TGTGCCAGCAGCGACCGGGACCGAGGACAGCCCCAGCATTTT	CASSDRDRGQPQHF	.	TRBV7-2	TRBJ1-5	.
TGTGCCAGCAGTGAAGCCGCGGTCGATGGCTACACCTTC	CASSEAAVDGYTF	.	TRBV6-1	TRBJ1-2	.
TGTGCCAGCAGCAAATGGTACCGGGTCTACACTACCCCCACTAATGAAAAACTGTTTTTT	CASSKWYRVYTTPTNEKLFF	.	TRBV21-1	TRBJ1-4	.
TGTGCCACCAGCCCCACAGGGGTACTAACTGAAGCTTTCTTT	CATSPTGVLTEAFF	TRBD1	TRBV15	TRBJ1-1	.
TGCGCCAGCAGCTTGACAGCAACTAATGAAAAACTGTTTTTT	CASSLTATNEKLFF	.	TRBV5-1	TRBJ1-4	.
TGTGCCATCAGTGAGCTAAAACTAGCGGGGGCTTTGAATGAGCAGTTCTTC	CAISELKLAGALNEQFF	TRBD2	TRBV10-3	TRBJ2-1	.
TGCGCCAGCAGCTTTCGGGACGGGATTAAGGAACTGTTTTTT	CASSFRDGIKELFF	.	TRBV4-1	TRBJ1-4	.
TGTGCCAGCAGCCCTCTCACTGAAGCTTTCTTT	CASSPLTEAFF	.	TRBV28	TRBJ1-1	once
TGTGCCAGCAGTTCCCCCGGGACTAGCCGGGGCACAGATACGCAGTATTTT	CASSSPGTSRGTDTQYF	TRBD2	TRBV28	TRBJ2-3	.
TGCAGTGCTAGTGGAAGCTACGAGCAGTACTTC	CSASGSYEQYF	.	TRBV20-1	TRBJ2-7	.
TGTGCCAGCAGCTGGGTAGGGACAGATACGCAGTATTTT	CASSWVGTDTQYF	.	TRBV5-4	TRBJ2-3	.
TGTGCCAGCAGCTTGGCGACAGGGGGCGCCCCCCACAATGAGCAGTTCTTC	CASSLATGGAPHNEQFF	TRBD1	TRBV11-3	TRBJ2-1	.
TGCACCAGCAGCCCGGAGATGAACACTGAAGCTTTCTTT	CTSSPEMNTEAFF	.	TRBV1	TRBJ1-1	.
TGTGCCAGCAGACGGGGCACAGATACGCAGTATTTT	CASRRGTDTQYF	.	TRBV5-6	TRBJ2-3	once
TGTGCCAGCAGCTCCCGGGGGGGAACGGAGACCCAGTACTTC	CASSSRGGTETQYF	TRBD2	TRBV9	TRBJ2-5	.
TGTGCCAGCAGCCCGGGACAGATTAATTCACCCCTCCACTTT	CASSPGQINSPLHF	TRBD1	TRBV7-3	TRBJ1-6	.
TGTGCCAGCAGCCCGCCAAGGGGGTCCTTGGGCGGCTACACCTTC	CASSPPRGSLGGYTF	.	TRBV14	TRBJ1-2	.
TGTGCCAGCAGCTTAGAATTCCAGGCTGCCTACGAGCAGTACTTC	CASSLEFQAAYEQYF	.	TRBV7-8	TRBJ2-7	once
TGTGCCAGCAGCTCTCGGGGACAGGGGGCCTGGACAGATACGCAGTATTTT	CASSSRGQGAWTDTQYF	TRBD1	TRBV5-5	TRBJ2-3	.
TGTGCCAGCAGATTCGGGGGCTTAGCCAAAAACATTCAGTACTTC	CASRFGGLAKNIQYF	.	TRBV6-5	TRBJ2-4	.
TGTGCCAGCAGCTCATCGACAGGCCTCAACCACAATGAGCAGTTCTTC	CASSSSTGLNHNEQFF	.	TRBV11-3	TRBJ2-1	once
TGTGCCAGCAGCGTAGCGAATGGGCAGGGGCGCTATGGCTACACCTTC	CASSVANGQGRYGYTF	.	TRBV9	TRBJ1-2	.
TGCGCCAGCAGCATAACCTCAGGGGCAGATACGCAGTATTTT	CASSITSGADTQYF	.	TRBV5-1	TRBJ2-3	once
TGTGCCACCAGCGACCGAGGGGGGGGCTCGGCAGATACGCAGTATTTT	CATSDRGGGSADTQYF	.	TRBV15	TRBJ2-3	.
TGTGCCATCACGGGAGCCAACCACGGAGGACAGGGGACAGGCTACACCTTC	CAITGANHGGQGTGYTF	TRBD1	TRBV10-3	TRBJ1-2	.
TGTGCCAGCAGTACCACAGGGACCAACTATAATTCACCCCTCCACTTT	CASSTTGTNYNSPLHF	.	TRBV27	TRBJ1-6	.
TGTGCCAGCAGCCCCCAGCACCAAGGGAACACTGAAGCTTTCTTT	CASSPQHQGNTEAFF	.	TRBV7-2	TRBJ1-1	.
TGTGCCTGGAGTCCCCCGGGCATGTCAAATCAGCCCCAGCATTTT	CAWSPPGMSNQPQHF	.	TRBV30	TRBJ1-5	.